Listed below are T cell receptor beta chains from one sample, sequenced in a study of shared clonotypes between healthy human individuals. The repertoire was sequenced with immunoSEQ multiplex PCR; TCRdb's copy has only in-frame clones and lacks some. The sample includes around 940,000 clones, around 80% of them seen just once. The sequenced material came from memory CD4+ T cells sorted from blood. These TCRs come from a man younger than 35 in good health. CDR3s leave out the opening cysteine and the closing phenylalanine or tryptophan. A D gene is named only where the DNA matches it firmly. The size entry is marked missing in some rows and otherwise reads once, few, many or a size class.

d_call clone_size v_call cdr3_aa
- - TRBV19 ASSMIGPNSPLH
- - TRBV2 ASSDEVSPLH
TRBD1 - TRBV7-8 ASSPAGTGTISYGYT
- - TRBV19 ASSIDVGISYEQY
TRBD1 - TRBV9 ASSDPRSLQGVVGNTIY
- - TRBV29-1 SVALGAYNEQF
TRBD2 - TRBV5-5 ASSPPTSGSGETQY
- - TRBV18 ASSPLGYSNQPQH
- once TRBV25-1 ASSAVYGYT
- - TRBV6-5 ASSRQETQY
- - TRBV6-1 ASSEGPGEKLF
- - TRBV19 ASSTLDGLNQPQH
- - TRBV5-4 ASNTISGEQY
TRBD2 - TRBV7-2 ASSPIAGYNEQF
- - TRBV7-9 ASSRTVNTGELF
- - TRBV5-1 ASSLDVRNNEQF
- - TRBV6-5 ASSYWTDFEYGYT
TRBD1 - TRBV6-6 ASSKGQGGWSEQY
TRBD2 few TRBV2 ASSEVRGAGKTQY
- - TRBV7-9 ASSSNKGFLYGYT
- - TRBV5-6 ASSLWYAGEQF
- few TRBV29-1 SVEAWTRESYT
- - TRBV29-1 SEGNAGTEAF
- - TRBV9 ASSPRESGTDTQY
- - TRBV18 ASGPYNSPLH
TRBD2 - TRBV9 ASSDSGGATDTQY
TRBD1 - TRBV2 ASSEGFRGRT
TRBD1 - TRBV11-2 ASSSRDRGLNSPLH
- - TRBV6-1 ASSSGLGEKLF
- - TRBV5-4 ASSLEQSYEQY
TRBD2 - TRBV18 ASSLLSGGDQETQY
- - TRBV5-1 ASSLAGAFSGNTIY
TRBD2 - TRBV7-2 ASSRTSGPYEQY
- once TRBV30 AWSPSSGGNNEQF
TRBD2 - TRBV6-5 ASSTSGSPYNEQF
- - TRBV7-6 ASSIVPSEIGELF
TRBD2 - TRBV5-1 ASTGGAGGADTQY
TRBD1 - TRBV9 ASSVEAGGSYEQY
- - TRBV10-3 AISPENYGYT
- - TRBV6-5 ASSRISSGNTIY
TRBD1 - TRBV6-1 ASIRTGPTSDTQY
TRBD1 - TRBV19 AVSNQGGAF
- - TRBV6-1 ASSEVAERLRETQY
TRBD1 - TRBV6-1 ASSELKTGITGELF
- - TRBV6-5 ASRRGGERSGQY
- - TRBV7-2 ASSLGRTVAGELF
- - TRBV5-1 ASSTRLAANEQF
- - TRBV28 ASSLGRYTEAF
- - TRBV4-1 ASSQGTTKEETQY
- - TRBV6-1 ASSRHRYEQY
- - TRBV7-9 ASSPGAKNIQY
- - TRBV7-2 ASSLMGWGEKLF
- many TRBV30 AWSGKAEAF